This record looks at one TCR beta chain sequence and its context. Its antigen specificity is not known. Base qualities were left out, and no much larger clone turns up one base away. CD8 naive samples consisted of CD45RO-negative cells that were positively selected for CCR7, yielding a CD45RA+CCR7+ population without TemRA cells. Healthy HIV-negative adults with no recently reported acute infections or vaccinations were included as donors. Every donor was a Caucasian adult living in Nashville, Tennessee, USA. Blood was obtained by leukapheresis, after which PBMCs were separated by Ficoll-Histopaque density gradient centrifugation and cryopreserved in liquid nitrogen vapor phase. Analytical flow cytometry was used to check the purity and quantity of each magnetically sorted T cell population. Genomic DNA was isolated from every sorted fraction and measured by UV absorbance on a Nanodrop 2000c. The data were taken from a study of shared clonotypes between healthy human individuals (dated by TCRdb to the early 2020s). In the study overall: The cohort comprised a couple of women and a few men aged 18 to 49 years. Blood TCR repertoires of four to six healthy adults were deeply sequenced to estimate repertoire size and the extent of clonotype sharing between individuals. For each donor, CD4 naive and CD4 memory were each given three plates, CD8 naive was given two plates, and CD8 memory was given one plate. Between about 0.8 and 9 billion PBMCs per donor were obtained by leukapheresis. Libraries were prepared and TCR repertoires were sequenced by different laboratories using diverse techniques, in order to increase sequencing depth and limit assay-specific biases.

Using the deep immunoSEQ assay, TCR CDR3 regions were amplified from genomic DNA by multiplex PCR. Extracted genomic DNA from each cell subset was spread evenly across all wells of several immunoSEQ 96-well plates, with each plate serving as a replicate. Each replicate PCR for sorted subsets received roughly 0.2 ug genomic DNA, equal to about 30,000 T cell genomes. The purified libraries were quantified using a Qubit 3.0 fluorometer, sized with a Bioanalyzer 2100, and then quantified again using the KAPA Library Quantification kit. A separate single-read 150-cycle Illumina NextSeq 550 flow cell was used to sequence each immunoSEQ 96-well plate. On the authors' methods: The immunoSEQ output contained only junctional sequences without quality scores, so filtering could not match that applied to full-length reads. To assign V/J genes and CDR3, sequences were annotated against IMGT germline references using PyIR, a Python wrapper for IgBLAST v1.9. Reads were filtered out if the reads had weak V/J assignments (E-value above 1e-6), no CDR3, stop codons, out-of-frame junctions, or ambiguous translated residues. V3J clonotypes were defined as sequences sharing an identical inferred V gene, J gene, and CDR3 amino acid sequence. Percentage overlap between repertoires was calculated by dividing the number of shared unique clonotypes by the size of the smaller repertoire. Repertoire richness was assessed with RTK rarefaction, the Chao1 estimator, and Recon v2.1 estimates of unobserved clonotypes. Generation probabilities for all TCRbeta clonotypes obtained by the gDNA method from a handful of donors were computed using OLGA. TCRdb took over this immuneACCESS table, retaining in-frame rearrangements with V and J assigned. Such tables are incomplete; in checked studies, under half of the missing clones stem from an unresolved V gene, and the remainder is unexplained. Clone size and the V and J calls come from that table; the DNA yielded D and trimming. The sample records about 2 million clones, roughly 95% of which are singletons. Jointly, the top ten make up around 1.1% of the sample.

Study-level results and caveats: Compared with non-shared clonotypes, clonotypes shared by all four sorted-subset donors had higher generation probabilities. The small number of donors limited the genetic and exposure-history diversity represented. Even with the large sequencing depth, rarefaction of the sorted-subset datasets indicated that sequencing was incomplete. Across a few donors, roughly 5.4% of naive CD4, 3% to 3.5% of naive CD8, 2.3% of memory CD4, and over 0.35% of memory CD8 clonotypes were shared. Sampling was restricted to blood, and TCR repertoires in tissues likely differ from the TCR repertoires found in blood. Larger estimated clonotype richness was generally found for naive subsets than for memory subsets. Pairwise subsampling led to the expectation that sequencing depth would affect the degree of clonotype sharing among donors.

Via the germline V gene (reference sequence), CDR1 is MNHNY and CDR2 SVGAGI. The CDR3 sequence holds 13 residues, the cysteine and phenylalanine included. Kept here is only the CDR3 DNA, which spans 39 bases and is read in frame from base 1. Trimming removed 2 bases from V and 3 bases from J, leaving 7 bases between the germline ends. Sequenced: naive CD8+ T cells sorted from blood. The cell subset or site label on this specimen signifies: CD45RA+CCR7+. This receptor was taken from a man aged 18 to 30 in good health. Here the chain combines TRBV6-6 and TRBJ1-1; 5 matching bases give a weak D call of TRBD1. The bases read TGTGCCAGCAGTTACGAGGGGCACACTGAAGCTTTCTTT. This translates into CASSYEGHTEAFF.